This T cell receptor (beta chain) was recovered during a study of cytomegalovirus exposure and HLA in healthy donors. J lost 4 bases, V lost 3 bases, and 15 bases had no gene match. There are 17 residues in the CDR3. Per germline, CDR1 GTSNPN and CDR2 SVGIG (reference sequence). Worth noting for this clone: What it binds is unknown.

The PCR ran on 60 Vbeta and 13 Jbeta primers. The protocol was immunoSEQ multiplex PCR, while the TCRdb copy is restricted to in-frame clones and leaves out a portion. Here the sample spans about 250,000 clones, roughly 70% being singletons. Whole-study findings and limits: The authors confirmed in vitro that three CMV-associated chains were specific for CMV antigens. By a later analysis, the bulk of CMV-associated TCR beta chains appeared HLA-restricted.

This receptor was taken from a female donor in good health and CMV-seronegative. The chain carries TRBV30 and TRBJ1-1; 9 bases line up with TRBD1. The sample consisted of PBMCs. CDR3 in amino acids: CAWRVQGALVGRTEAFF. The DNA for the CDR3 is TGTGCCTGGAGGGTACAGGGGGCTCTTGTAGGACGCACTGAAGCTTTCTTT.